These 32 T cell receptor beta chains were sequenced from one sample in a study of shared clonotypes between healthy human individuals. In the naive CD8 group, cells lacked CD45RO and were positively selected for CCR7, so terminally differentiated effector memory CD45RA+ cells were left out. The data were produced by immunoSEQ multiplex PCR, yet TCRdb's version contains in-frame clones alone and is incomplete. This sample yields about 800,000 clones, of which about 96% are seen a single time; less than 0.25% belongs to the top ten. Sequencing input: naive CD8+ T cells sorted from blood. The origin of the receptors is a man younger than 45 in good health.

The chain has TRBV5-4 and TRBJ1-1; D gene unclear. Germline CDR1 and CDR2: SGHNT and YYREEE (reference sequence). The CDR3 length is 13 residues. V lost 9 bases and J lost 1, with 13 bases in between. As DNA, the CDR3 is TGTGCCATCCTCCCTGTCGGGAACACTGAAGCTTTCTTT. It encodes CAILPVGNTEAFF.

In regard to this clone: An end of the junction does not agree with germline; a read error may underlie this. V usage is TRBV7-7 and J usage is TRBJ2-1; possible D gene TRBD1, 6 bases. Germline V gene data show CDR1 as SSHAT and CDR2 as FNYEAQ (reference sequence). The CDR3 runs to 13 residues. The CDR3 region has the DNA TGTGCTAGCAGCTTAGTCAGGGGAGATCAGCAGTTCTTC. This codes for CASSLVRGDQQFF.

The chain carries TRBV7-9 and TRBJ1-4; D is possibly TRBD1 (6 bases). The CDR3 consists of 14 residues. Germline CDR1 reads SEHNR; CDR2 reads FQNEAQ (reference sequence). V lost 1 base, J lost 5 bases, and 8 bases lay in between. The CDR3 DNA reads TGTGCCAGCAGCTTAGTCAGGGGAAATGAAAAACTGTTTTTT. Translating gives CASSLVRGNEKLFF. The whole variable domain, filled in from reference TRBV7-9 and TRBJ1-4, reads DTGVSQNPRHKITKRGQNVTFRCDPISEHNRLYWYRQTLGQGPEFLTYFQNEAQLEKSRLLSDRFSAERPKGSFSTLEIQRTEQGDSAMYLCASSLVRGNEKLFFGSGTQLSVL.

The chain has TRBV4-1 and TRBJ2-3; no clear D gene. The ends were cut back, 1 base at V and 0 bases at J, with 11 bases in the middle. CDR1 is MGHRA, CDR2 YSYEKL, per germline. The CDR3 has 16 amino acids. The CDR3 DNA reads TGCGCCAGCAGCCAAGGTTTTCAGTCCAGCACAGATACGCAGTATTTT. Encoded protein: CASSQGFQSSTDTQYF.

Comment on this clone: Other DNA sequences in the sample encode the same CDR3. V and J are TRBV10-1 and TRBJ2-7; no clear D. Germline CDR1 WNHNN, CDR2 SYGVQD (reference sequence). V shed 3 bases and J shed 3 bases, with 3 bases lying between them. The CDR3 has 11 residues. In DNA, the CDR3 is TGCGCCAGCAGTGAAGGCTACGAGCAGTACTTC. Its translation: CASSEGYEQYF.

The gene calls are TRBV16 and TRBJ1-5; unclear D gene. This CDR3 contains 15 residues. Germline loops: CDR1 KGHSY, CDR2 FQNENV. V was trimmed by 2 bases and J by 1 base, leaving 9 bases between them. The CDR3 DNA sequence: TGTGCCAGCAGCCAAGGGGTTGAGAGCAATCAGCCCCAGCATTTT. This codes for CASSQGVESNQPQHF.

The CDR3 DNA reads as TGTGCCAGCAGTTACTCCCCAGGGGCTGAGCAGTTCTTC. Its protein product is CASSYSPGAEQFF. This chain joins TRBV6-5 and TRBJ2-1; D possibly corresponds to TRBD1 (6 bases). Trimming took off 0 bases at V and 9 bases at J, with 9 bases between the two ends. The CDR3 extends over 13 amino acids. Germline CDR1 MNHEY, CDR2 SVGAGI.

The rearrangement joins TRBV10-3 to TRBJ1-5; TRBD1 might be the D (5 bases). The CDR3 has 13 amino acids. The V gene lost 9 bases and the J gene lost 0 bases, with 9 bases spanning the gap. The germline V gene has CDR1 ENHRY and CDR2 SYGVKD. The CDR3 nucleotides read TGTGCCATTTGGGACGGTAGCAATCAGCCCCAGCATTTT. Translation gives CAIWDGSNQPQHF.

This sequence joins TRBV7-9 and TRBJ1-3; no clear D gene. The CDR3 runs 13 residues. Per germline, CDR1 SEHNR and CDR2 FQNEAQ (reference sequence). V lost 8 bases to trimming and J lost 4 bases, with 12 bases between them. CDR3 in amino acids: CASAPIPGNTIYF. CDR3 in DNA: TGTGCCAGCGCCCCGATTCCCGGAAACACCATATATTTT.

This chain uses TRBV11-2 with TRBJ2-3; 9 nucleotides line up with TRBD2. V was pared by 2 bases and J by 0 bases, with 6 bases of the junction left unmatched. The CDR3 covers 17 residues. CDR1 and CDR2 (germline): SGHAT, FQNNGV. CDR3: CASSLSTAGGSTDTQYF. In DNA, the CDR3 is TGTGCCAGCAGCTTAAGCACGGCGGGAGGGAGCACAGATACGCAGTATTTT.

The chain recombines TRBV5-4 with TRBJ2-7; the D gene is possibly TRBD1 (6 bases). V lost 2 bases to trimming and J lost 5 bases, with 14 bases between them. Germline CDR1 and CDR2: SGHNT and YYREEE (reference sequence). The CDR3 is 14 residues long. The CDR3 loop reads CASSLPQGSDEQYF. The CDR3 nucleotides read TGTGCCAGCAGCTTACCCCAGGGGAGTGACGAGCAGTACTTC.

V gene TRBV29-1 combines with J gene TRBJ1-1; TRBD1 matches 7 bases. This CDR3 spans 11 amino acids. V trimming: 6 bases; J trimming: 7 bases; junction bases outside the gene matches: 5. Germline V gene data show CDR1 as SQVTM and CDR2 as ANQGSEA. Here the CDR3 DNA reads TGCAGCGTCACCACAGGGGTTGAAGCTTTCTTT. This sequence encodes CSVTTGVEAFF.

This rearrangement joins TRBV9 to TRBJ2-2, with TRBD2 matching over 14 bases. CDR3 length equals 18 residues. Germline CDR1 is SGDLS and CDR2 is YYNGEE. V gave up 3 bases and J gave up 7 bases; unmatched junction bases: 11. The CDR3 sequence: CASSGLKGLAGAFGELFF. The CDR3 region has the DNA TGTGCCAGCAGCGGCCTCAAGGGACTAGCGGGAGCCTTCGGGGAGCTGTTTTTT.

The rearrangement uses TRBV7-8 and TRBJ2-1; D unclear. The CDR3 has 15 residues. From germline, CDR1 is SGHVS and CDR2 FQNEAQ. The ends were cut back, 1 base at V and 5 bases at J, with 12 bases in the middle. The CDR3 is CASSLVSSSNNEQFF. Written as DNA, the CDR3 is TGTGCCAGCAGCTTAGTCTCCTCTTCCAACAATGAGCAGTTCTTC.

J is TRBJ2-7 and V is TRBV27, with 7 bases fitting TRBD2. V lost 5 bases to trimming and J lost 3 bases; unmatched junction nucleotides: 10. The CDR3 runs to 15 residues. The germline V gene has CDR1 MNHEY and CDR2 SMNVEV (reference sequence). CDR3 sequence reads: CASSPSGGRGYEQYF. The CDR3 nucleotides read TGTGCCAGCAGTCCCTCGGGAGGTAGGGGCTACGAGCAGTACTTC.

This chain links TRBV7-9 with TRBJ1-5; no reliable D call. Germline CDR1 is SEHNR and CDR2 is FQNEAQ (reference sequence). V gave up 5 bases and J gave up 0 bases, with 14 bases separating them. The CDR3 contains 16 residues. The CDR3 DNA sequence: TGTGCCAGCAGCGCGTTCGACGTCCATAGCAATCAGCCCCAGCATTTT. Its protein product is CASSAFDVHSNQPQHF.

This clone appeared a single time. The V and J genes are TRBV19 and TRBJ2-3; TRBD2 matches at 14 bases. This CDR3 contains 17 residues. V gave up 4 bases and J gave up 3 bases; unmatched junction bases: 6. Germline CDR1 LNHDA, CDR2 SQIVND (reference sequence). In DNA, the CDR3 is TGTGCCAGTAGTACCGGGACTAGCGGGAGTGGGACAGATACGCAGTATTTT. It encodes CASSTGTSGSGTDTQYF.

The chain couples TRBV15 to TRBJ1-1; no clear D gene. V was clipped by 4 bases and J by 1 base, with 7 bases between them. The CDR3 sequence is 13 residues long. The germline V gene encodes CDR1 LNHNV and CDR2 YYDKDF (reference sequence). CDR3 coding DNA: TGTGCCACCAGCAAGGTTGCGAACACTGAAGCTTTCTTT. This sequence encodes CATSKVANTEAFF.

The gene calls are TRBV13 and TRBJ1-2, with TRBD1 matching 11 bases. The CDR3 is made up of 15 amino acids. Germline CDR1 reads PRHDT; CDR2 reads FYEKMQ (reference sequence). The trim removed 3 bases at V and 0 bases at J, leaving 0 bases unmatched. CDR3 DNA: TGTGCCAGCAGCTTGGGACAGGGGGCTAACTATGGCTACACCTTC. Amino acid sequence: CASSLGQGANYGYTF.

The gene calls are TRBV9 and TRBJ2-5; a weak D match, TRBD1 (6 bases). The length of the CDR3 is 17 residues. Trimming removed 0 bases at V and 4 bases at J, with 19 bases between. The germline CDR1 and CDR2 sequences are SGDLS and YYNGEE. The CDR3 loop is CASSVGGGLGPRETQYF. The CDR3 DNA reads as TGTGCCAGCAGCGTAGGAGGGGGATTGGGGCCAAGAGAGACCCAGTACTTC.

The rearrangement links TRBV25-1 to TRBJ2-2; 7 bases map to TRBD2. This CDR3 is built from 15 residues. The V segment lost 0 bases and the J segment 6 bases; nucleotides outside the gene matches: 4. The germline CDR1 and CDR2 sequences are MGHDK and SYGVNS. The CDR3 bases are TGTGCCAGCAGTGAATACGGGGGGAGGGCCGGGGAGCTGTTTTTT. Amino acid sequence: CASSEYGGRAGELFF.

In DNA, the CDR3 is TGCGCCAGCAGTCACAGGGTGGGCTCCTACAATGAGCAGTTCTTC. Its protein product is CASSHRVGSYNEQFF. The chain couples TRBV5-1 to TRBJ2-1; possible D gene TRBD1, 6 bases. V lost 5 bases to trimming and J lost 0 bases, with 12 bases between them. The length of the CDR3 is 15 residues. The germline gives CDR1 SGHRS, CDR2 YFSETQ.

The V call is TRBV11-3, the J call TRBJ2-7; 8 bases are a match to TRBD1. The CDR3 loop spans 13 amino acids. V trimming: 3 bases; J trimming: 3 bases; junction bases outside the gene matches: 1. Looked up from germline, CDR1 is SGHNT and CDR2 is YENEEA. CDR3 nucleotide sequence: TGTGCCAGCAGCTTGGGGACAGGCTACGAGCAGTACTTC. As protein: CASSLGTGYEQYF.

This sequence joins TRBV30 and TRBJ2-7, with 8 bases matching TRBD1. CDR1 and CDR2 (germline): GTSNPN, SVGIG (reference sequence). J lost 3 bases, V lost 0 bases, and 7 bases had no gene match. The CDR3 contains 15 residues. The CDR3 here is CAWSVSDREDYEQYF. CDR3 DNA: TGTGCCTGGAGTGTATCGGACAGGGAAGACTACGAGCAGTACTTC.

This chain joins TRBV29-1 and TRBJ1-1; a possible D gene is TRBD1 (5 bases). Per germline, CDR1 SQVTM and CDR2 ANQGSEA. V was pared by 0 bases and J by 4 bases, with 12 bases between. The CDR3 totals 14 residues. CDR3 sequence reads: CSVEEPLRGTEAFF. CDR3 nucleotide sequence: TGCAGCGTTGAAGAGCCGCTGAGGGGCACTGAAGCTTTCTTT.

The V call is TRBV4-1, the J call TRBJ2-7, with no clear D. This CDR3 has 13 amino acids. Trimming removed 4 bases at V and 3 bases at J, with 10 bases between. Germline lookup yields CDR1 MGHRA and CDR2 YSYEKL. The CDR3 nucleotides are TGCGCCAGCAGCCTCTTGGAAGGCTACGAGCAGTACTTC. This gives the protein CASSLLEGYEQYF.

The V and J genes are TRBV9 and TRBJ1-1; TRBD1 matches at 7 bases. Germline trimming cut 3 bases from V and 0 bases from J; bases unmatched to any gene: 11. Per germline, CDR1 SGDLS and CDR2 YYNGEE. The CDR3 consists of 17 residues. This CDR3 reads CASSDQVIQGVNTEAFF. The CDR3 DNA reads TGTGCCAGCAGCGACCAGGTTATCCAGGGGGTGAACACTGAAGCTTTCTTT. Using reference TRBV9 and TRBJ1-1 for the parts outside the CDR3, the full variable domain is DSGVTQTPKHLITATGQRVTLRCSPRSGDLSVYWYQQSLDQGLQFLIQYYNGEERAKGNILERFSAQQFPDLHSELNLSSLELGDSALYFCASSDQVIQGVNTEAFFGQGTRLTVV.

The J gene is TRBJ2-3, the V gene TRBV2, with 9 bases aligning to TRBD2. The germline CDR1 and CDR2 sequences are SNHLY and FYNNEI. J gave up 1 base and V 5 bases, and 1 base lay outside the gene matches. There are 14 residues in the CDR3. The CDR3: CASSRTSGTDTQYF. The DNA for the CDR3 is TGTGCCAGCAGTAGGACTAGCGGCACAGATACGCAGTATTTT.

This chain connects TRBV4-1 to TRBJ2-5; D perhaps matches TRBD2 (6 bases). Germline V gene lookup returns CDR1 MGHRA and CDR2 YSYEKL. Trimming left V 3 bases short and J 0 bases short, with 17 bases between. The CDR3 loop spans 17 amino acids. The CDR3 coding sequence is TGCGCCAGCAGCCAGAGACCGCGGGACGAGTACCAAGAGACCCAGTACTTC. This encodes CASSQRPRDEYQETQYF.

The chain links TRBV9 to TRBJ2-5; 9 bases agree with TRBD1. The V gene end was trimmed by 3 bases and the J gene end by 5 bases; junction bases not matched to a gene: 11. Germline CDR1 reads SGDLS; CDR2 reads YYNGEE. The CDR3 runs 16 residues. The CDR3 here is CASSARPDRGVETQYF. The CDR3 bases are TGTGCCAGCAGCGCCCGCCCGGACAGGGGTGTGGAGACCCAGTACTTC.

The rearrangement links TRBV4-1 to TRBJ1-1; D might be TRBD1 (5 bases). CDR3 length: 16 amino acids. Looked up from germline, CDR1 is MGHRA and CDR2 is YSYEKL. Trimming took off 4 bases at V and 2 bases at J, with 17 bases between the two ends. CDR3 sequence: CASSPTPGKGNTEAFF. CDR3 sequence (DNA): TGCGCCAGCAGCCCGACTCCAGGGAAGGGAAACACTGAAGCTTTCTTT.

This clone turned up a few times. The chain uses TRBV5-1 and TRBJ2-7; possible D gene TRBD1, 6 bases. V lost 4 bases to trimming and J lost 1 base, with 18 bases between them. The CDR3 has 16 amino acids. Germline V gene data show CDR1 as SGHRS and CDR2 as YFSETQ. The CDR3 sequence is CASSAKSGTISYEQYF. The CDR3 DNA sequence: TGCGCCAGCAGCGCAAAGTCCGGGACAATTTCCTACGAGCAGTACTTC.